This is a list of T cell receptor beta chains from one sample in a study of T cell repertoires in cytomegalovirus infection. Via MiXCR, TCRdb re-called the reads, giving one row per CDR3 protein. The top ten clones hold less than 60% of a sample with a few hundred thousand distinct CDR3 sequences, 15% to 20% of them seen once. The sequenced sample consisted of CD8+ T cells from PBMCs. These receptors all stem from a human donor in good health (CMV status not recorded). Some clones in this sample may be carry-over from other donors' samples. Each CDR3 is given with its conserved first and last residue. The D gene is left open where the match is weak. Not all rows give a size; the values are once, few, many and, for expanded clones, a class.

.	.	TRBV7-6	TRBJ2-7	TGTGCCAGCAGCTCCGGGACGGAGGGTTTCGCCTACGAGCAGTACTTC	CASSSGTEGFAYEQYF
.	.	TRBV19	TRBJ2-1	TGTGCCAGTAGTCCCCGCTACGGTTACAATGAGCAGTTCTTC	CASSPRYGYNEQFF
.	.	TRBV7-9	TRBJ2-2	TGTGCCAGCAGCTCGATCGCGGGCGGGACTGCGAACACCGGGGAGCTGTTTTTT	CASSSIAGGTANTGELFF
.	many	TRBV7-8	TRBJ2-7	TGTGCCAGCAGCCCTACAGGTTATGGCTACGAGCAGTACTTC	CASSPTGYGYEQYF
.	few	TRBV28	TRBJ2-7	TGTGCCTCCACCGGGGCGAGGGCCTACGAGCAGTACTTC	CASTGARAYEQYF
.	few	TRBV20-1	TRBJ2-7	TGCAGTGCTGAACCAGCCTACGAGCAGTACTTC	CSAEPAYEQYF
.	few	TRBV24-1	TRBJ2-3	TGTGCCACCAGTCCTACAGGGACTTTCACAGATACGCAGTATTTT	CATSPTGTFTDTQYF
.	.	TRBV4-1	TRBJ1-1	TGTGCCAGCAGCCAACTCATAGTCCTCGACGGGTGGTCCACTGAAGCTTTCTTT	CASSQLIVLDGWSTEAFF
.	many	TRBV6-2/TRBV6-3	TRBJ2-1	TGTGCCAGCAGTTATTCCTTGGCTACCACCAATGAGCAGTTCTTC	CASSYSLATTNEQFF
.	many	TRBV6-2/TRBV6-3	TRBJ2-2	TGTGCCAGCAGTTACTCGCTCCAGCCTTCGGGGGAGCTGTTTTTT	CASSYSLQPSGELFF
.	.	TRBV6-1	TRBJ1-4	TGTGCCAGCAGTGAACACGGCGAGGCAGCCGATGAAAAACTGTTTTTT	CASSEHGEAADEKLFF
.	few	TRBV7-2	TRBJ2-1	TGTGCCAGCAGCTTAGGGCAGGGGAGGATCGAGCAGTTCTTC	CASSLGQGRIEQFF
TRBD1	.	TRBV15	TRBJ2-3	TGTGCCACCAGCAGAGACCATGGGAAGACAGGGGGCGAAACGCAGTATTTT	CATSRDHGKTGGETQYF
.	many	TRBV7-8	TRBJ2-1	TGTGCCAGCAGCTCCGTGGAGGGACCTACATACAATGAGCAGTTCTTC	CASSSVEGPTYNEQFF
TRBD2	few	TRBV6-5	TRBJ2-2	TGTGCCAGCAGTTATGGGACCGGACTAGCGGGGCAGATCCCCGGCCGATCGAACACCGGGGAGCTGTTTTTT	CASSYGTGLAGQIPGRSNTGELFF
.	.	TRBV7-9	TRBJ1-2	TGTGCCAGCAGCTTACAAGGACCCTATGGCTACACCTTC	CASSLQGPYGYTF
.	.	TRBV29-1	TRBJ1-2	TGCAGCGCTAATGGGCCACCCGGCTACACCTTC	CSANGPPGYTF
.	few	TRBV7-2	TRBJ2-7	TGTGCCAGCAGCTTAGCGGCAGGCGTCCAATACGAGCAGTACTTC	CASSLAAGVQYEQYF
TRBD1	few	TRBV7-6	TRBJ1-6	TGTGCCAGCAGACCCGACAGGGGCAATTCACCCCTCCACTTT	CASRPDRGNSPLHF
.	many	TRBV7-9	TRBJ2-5	TGTGCCAGCAGCCGGAGTAGAGGGCCGGAGGAGACCCAGTACTTC	CASSRSRGPEETQYF
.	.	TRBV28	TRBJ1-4	TGTGCCAGCAGCTCCGGGACGGGAGACGCTATCCCCCATGAAAAACTGTTTTTT	CASSSGTGDAIPHEKLFF
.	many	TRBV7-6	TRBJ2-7	TGTGCCAGCAGCCCGAACGGGGGATGGTCCCACGAGCAGTACTTC	CASSPNGGWSHEQYF
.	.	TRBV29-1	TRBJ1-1	TGCAGCGTTGTTTCGGACCGAAACAGAGAAGCTTTCTTT	CSVVSDRNREAFF
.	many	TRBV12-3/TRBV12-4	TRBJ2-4	TGTGCCAGCAGTTTAAATGGAAGGGGTACCCTAAACATTCAGTACTTC	CASSLNGRGTLNIQYF
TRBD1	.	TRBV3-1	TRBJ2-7	TGTGCCAGCAGCCGCGCGCCGGGACAGGGATATTACGAGCAGTACTTC	CASSRAPGQGYYEQYF
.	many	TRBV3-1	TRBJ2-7	TGTGCCAGCAGCCAAGGCCTTAACTCCTACGAGCAGTACTTC	CASSQGLNSYEQYF
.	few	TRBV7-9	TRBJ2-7	TGTGCCAGCAGCTTAGCGGGTGGTGAGCAGTACTTC	CASSLAGGEQYF
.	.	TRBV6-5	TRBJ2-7	TGTGCCAGCAGTACCTCGGCGGGCGTCAACGAGCAGTACTTC	CASSTSAGVNEQYF
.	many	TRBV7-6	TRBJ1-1	TGTGCCAGCAGCTTAGGGCCTCGAAGGGAACTCGAAGCTTTCTTT	CASSLGPRRELEAFF
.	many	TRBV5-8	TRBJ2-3	TGTGCCAGCAGCCACGGGAGCGGTACGACCACAGATACGCAGTATTTT	CASSHGSGTTTDTQYF
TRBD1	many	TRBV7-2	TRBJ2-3	TGTGCCAGCAGCTTGGGACAGGGGATCCACACAGATACGCAGTATTTT	CASSLGQGIHTDTQYF
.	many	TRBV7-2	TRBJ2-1	TGTGCCAGCAGCTTAAAAGGAGGAGGGAATGAGCAGTTCTTC	CASSLKGGGNEQFF
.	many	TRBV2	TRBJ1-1	TGTGCCAGCAGTGTTGGCTTCGATATCACTGAAGCTTTCTTT	CASSVGFDITEAFF
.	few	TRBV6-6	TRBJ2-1	TGTGCCAGAGGACACGGCGTCTACAATGAGCAGTTCTTC	CARGHGVYNEQFF
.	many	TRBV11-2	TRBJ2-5	TGTGCCAGCAGCTCGGAATACCAAGAGACCCAGTACTTC	CASSSEYQETQYF
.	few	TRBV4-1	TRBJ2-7	TGCGCCAGCAGCCAAGTCTACAGTTCACACGAGCAGTACTTC	CASSQVYSSHEQYF
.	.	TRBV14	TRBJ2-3	TGTGCCAGCAGCCAAGTAATCCCAGATACGCAGTATTTT	CASSQVIPDTQYF
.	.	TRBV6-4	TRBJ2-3	TGTGCCAGCATTCTGGGGTCCCTAAAGTTT	CASILGSLKF
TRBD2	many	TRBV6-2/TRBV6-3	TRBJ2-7	TGTGCCAGCAACCTAGCGGGGTCCTACGAGCAGTACTTC	CASNLAGSYEQYF